Listed below are T cell receptor beta chains from one sample, sequenced in a study of T cells in Graves' hyperthyroidism and ophthalmopathy. TCRdb re-analysed the multiplex PCR reads in MiXCR, keeping a single row per CDR3 protein. There are about 480,000 distinct CDR3 sequences in the sample; 13% to 15% occur only once, and around 17% lies in the top ten. Source material: blood. These receptors were taken from a young woman with Graves' hyperthyroidism. Both conserved end residues are part of each CDR3. A D gene is named only where the DNA matches it firmly. Size is stated for part of the rows, as once, few or many counts, or as a class when the clone is expanded.

cdr3_nt cdr3_aa clone_size j_call d_call v_call
TGTGCCAGCAGTGAAGGGGGCTGGTCTGAAAAACTGTTTTTT CASSEGGWSEKLFF few TRBJ1-4 TRBD1 TRBV9
TGTGCCAGCAGTGGTGGGACCGAAATACGCCTCACCGAGCAGTACTTC CASSGGTEIRLTEQYF . TRBJ2-7 . TRBV6-1
TGTGCCAGCAGGCCAGAGACAGGGTTGGTGGGTGGCACTGAAGCTTTCTTT CASRPETGLVGGTEAFF few TRBJ1-1 TRBD1 TRBV9
TGTGCCAGCACCCCCCCCCAGGGGGGTATCTATGGCTACACCTTC CASTPPQGGIYGYTF many TRBJ1-2 TRBD1 TRBV2
TGCGCCAGCAGCTTGGTCGGGAGGGCCTACAATGAGCAGTTCTTC CASSLVGRAYNEQFF many TRBJ2-1 TRBD2 TRBV5-1
TGCAGTGCAGGGGACACAGATACGCAGTATTTT CSAGDTDTQYF . TRBJ2-3 . TRBV20-1
TGTGCCTGGAGCGTAAAACAGGGGGCCACGTTTGAGCAGTACTTC CAWSVKQGATFEQYF many TRBJ2-7 TRBD1 TRBV30
TGTGCCATCAGTGAGTCAGGCAGACCCTACGAGCAGTACTTC CAISESGRPYEQYF many TRBJ2-7 . TRBV10-3
TGTGCCAGCAGCGTGGGACCCAAAAGGGCCCTAGAGACCCAGTACTTC CASSVGPKRALETQYF many TRBJ2-5 . TRBV9
TGTGCCAGCGGATACAAGGAGGTGGATTTTGAAAAACTGTTTTTT CASGYKEVDFEKLFF many TRBJ1-4 . TRBV27
TGTGCCAGCAGCAAACCCGAGACAGTAATCACTGAAGCTTTCTTT CASSKPETVITEAFF many TRBJ1-1 . TRBV5-8
TGCAGCGTTGAAGCGGGGGGCAACACTGAAGCTTTCTTT CSVEAGGNTEAFF many TRBJ1-1 . TRBV29-1
TGTGCCATCAGTGAGTCGACTCAAGCGGGAGGGCCTGGCAATGAGCAGTTCTTC CAISESTQAGGPGNEQFF many TRBJ2-1 TRBD2 TRBV10-3
TGTGCCTCCAACTTGGGGGCCAACGTCCTGACTTTC CASNLGANVLTF . TRBJ2-6 . TRBV30
TGTGCCAGCAGTTTCCGATCGTTTCAGATGGGGAAGGGAAACACCATATATTTT CASSFRSFQMGKGNTIYF . TRBJ1-3 . TRBV12-3/TRBV12-4
TGTGCTAGTGGTTTGCGGGAGGCCCACACCGGGGAGCTGTTTTTT CASGLREAHTGELFF many TRBJ2-2 TRBD2 TRBV12-5
TGTGCCAGCAGCTTACACAGGGAGACCGGGGAGCTGTTTTTT CASSLHRETGELFF . TRBJ2-2 . TRBV7-7
TGCGCCAGCAGCCAGATAGCGGGAGCGGTCACAGATACGCAGTATTTT CASSQIAGAVTDTQYF many TRBJ2-3 TRBD2 TRBV4-1
TGCGCCAGCACCCCTGCGGGGGAAAGCTCACCCCTCCACTTT CASTPAGESSPLHF . TRBJ1-6 . TRBV5-1
TGTGCCAGCATGCAAGGCGGGCGGATATATACGCAGTATTTT CASMQGGRIYTQYF many TRBJ2-3 . TRBV6-2/TRBV6-3
TGTGCCAGCAGTGGGGGGAAGGTGGGGGAAGCTTTCTTT CASSGGKVGEAFF . TRBJ1-1 . TRBV6-2/TRBV6-3
TGCAGTGGAAAGACTAGCGGCGAGACCCAGTACTTC CSGKTSGETQYF . TRBJ2-5 TRBD2 TRBV20-1
TGTGCCAGCAGCCAAGTTGCCGGGAGCACTGAAGCTTTCTTT CASSQVAGSTEAFF . TRBJ1-1 . TRBV4-2
TGTGCCTGGTTTAGCGGGAGCTCCTACAATGAGCAGTTCTTC CAWFSGSSYNEQFF . TRBJ2-1 TRBD2 TRBV30
TGTGCCAGTAGTATTATACCCCCTACCGGGACAAGATTCTACGAGCAGTACTTC CASSIIPPTGTRFYEQYF many TRBJ2-7 . TRBV19
TGTGCCAGCAAAAAAGACACAGGCAACTATGGCTACACCTTC CASKKDTGNYGYTF many TRBJ1-2 . TRBV6-1
TGTGCCAGCTCACCAATGAGCGGTAGCTACAATGAGCAGTTCTTC CASSPMSGSYNEQFF many TRBJ2-1 . TRBV18
TGTGCCAGCAGCTTAGGTTTTCCGGGACAGGGCCTAAATCAGCCCCAGCATTTT CASSLGFPGQGLNQPQHF many TRBJ1-5 TRBD1 TRBV7-9
TGTGCCAGCAGCGAAGCGGAAGGGGAAAAACTGTTTTTT CASSEAEGEKLFF few TRBJ1-4 . TRBV9
TGTGCCAGTAGTGCCGACAGGTCCCCCGGCTACGAGCAGTACTTC CASSADRSPGYEQYF many TRBJ2-7 . TRBV19
TGTGCCAGCAGCCGCCTAGCGAGGGGAGGGAATGAGCAGTTCTTC CASSRLARGGNEQFF many TRBJ2-1 TRBD2 TRBV7-8
TGCAGTGCTGCAGACAGGGAAGGTTTCCAGCCCCAGCATTTT CSAADREGFQPQHF few TRBJ1-5 TRBD1 TRBV20-1
TGTGCCAGCATCCATCCACAGGGCCCCTACAATGAGCAGTTCTTC CASIHPQGPYNEQFF many TRBJ2-1 . TRBV7-2
TGTGCCAGCAGCCACGCTAGTTCAGCGGGAGGGTGGCAGTACTTC CASSHASSAGGWQYF . TRBJ2-7 TRBD2 TRBV6-1
TGTGCCTGGAGTGTAAGGGGGGTCAGCTCTGGAAACACCATATATTTT CAWSVRGVSSGNTIYF many TRBJ1-3 . TRBV30
TGTGCCAGCATATCCCGCCCTAACTATGGCTACACCTTC CASISRPNYGYTF many TRBJ1-2 . TRBV6-1